This T cell receptor (beta chain) derives from a study of CD8+CD57+ T cells in acquired aplastic anemia. The study, taken as a whole, reports: Between patients and controls, approximately 29 CD8+ CDR3 sequences were found in common.

Patients sequenced had flow cytometry evidence of CD8+CD57+ cell expansion. CDR1 and CDR2 from the germline V gene are SEHNR and FQNEAQ (reference sequence). CDR3 length equals 15 residues. V gave up 1 base and J gave up 9 bases, with 13 bases separating them. A word on this clonotype: Its antigen is not identified.

TCR beta VDJ combinations and CDR3 sequences were profiled from genomic DNA. TCRdb ran MiXCR on the reads and lists one entry per CDR3 protein. The sample records a few hundred thousand distinct CDR3 sequences, over 40% being singletons. Sequencing input: sorted CD4+, CD8+, or CD8+CD57+ T cells (not recorded which) from PBMCs. This receptor was identified in a human donor with aplastic anemia. The rearrangement joins TRBV7-9 to TRBJ1-6; unclear D gene. CDR3 DNA sequence: TGTGCCAGCAGCTTAGAAGGGAATTCGGGTTCACCCCTCCACTTT. This encodes CASSLEGNSGSPLHF.